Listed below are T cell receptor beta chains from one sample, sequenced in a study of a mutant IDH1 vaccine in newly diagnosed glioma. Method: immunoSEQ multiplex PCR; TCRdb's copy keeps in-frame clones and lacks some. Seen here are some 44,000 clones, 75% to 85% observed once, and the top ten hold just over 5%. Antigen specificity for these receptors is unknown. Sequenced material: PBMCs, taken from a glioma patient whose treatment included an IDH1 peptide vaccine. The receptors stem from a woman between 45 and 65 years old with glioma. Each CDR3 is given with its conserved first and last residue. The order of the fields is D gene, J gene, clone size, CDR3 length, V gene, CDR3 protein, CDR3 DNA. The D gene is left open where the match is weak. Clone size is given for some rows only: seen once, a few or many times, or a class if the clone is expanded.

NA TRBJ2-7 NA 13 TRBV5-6 CASSLPTAYEQYF TGTGCCAGCAGCTTACCAACAGCCTACGAGCAGTACTTC
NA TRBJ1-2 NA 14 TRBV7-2 CASSFIQGPYGYTF TGTGCCAGCAGCTTTATACAGGGCCCCTATGGCTACACCTTC
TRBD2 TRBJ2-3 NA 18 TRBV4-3 CASSQDVTSGGTPDTQYF TGCGCCAGCAGCCAAGATGTAACTAGCGGGGGGACTCCAGATACGCAGTATTTT
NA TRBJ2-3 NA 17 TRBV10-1 CASSEGDLRYSTDTQYF TGCGCCAGCAGTGAGGGTGATCTACGATACTCCACAGATACGCAGTATTTT
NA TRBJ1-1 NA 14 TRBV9 CASSVGSMNTEAFF TGTGCCAGCAGCGTAGGCAGTATGAACACTGAAGCTTTCTTT
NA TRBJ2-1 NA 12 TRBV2 CASNVGVNEQFF TGTGCCAGCAATGTTGGCGTCAATGAGCAGTTCTTC
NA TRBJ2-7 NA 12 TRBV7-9 CASSLAPYEQYF TGTGCCAGCAGCTTAGCCCCCTACGAGCAGTACTTC
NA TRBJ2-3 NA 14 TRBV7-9 CASSLASGSGTQYF TGTGCCAGCAGCTTAGCTTCGGGGAGCGGTACGCAGTATTTT
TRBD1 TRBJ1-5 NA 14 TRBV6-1 CASSTGVPNQPQHF TGTGCCAGCAGCACAGGGGTCCCCAATCAGCCCCAGCATTTT
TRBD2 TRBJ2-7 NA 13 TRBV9 CASSGGGGYEQYF TGTGCCAGCAGCGGCGGGGGGGGTTACGAGCAGTACTTC
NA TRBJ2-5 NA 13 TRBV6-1 CASSEGLTPGQYF TGTGCCAGCAGTGAAGGTCTAACTCCCGGCCAGTACTTC
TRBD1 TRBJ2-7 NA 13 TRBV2 CASRRTGLYEQYF TGTGCCAGCAGACGGACAGGGCTTTACGAGCAGTACTTC
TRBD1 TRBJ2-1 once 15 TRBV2 CASSAPDRGYNEQFF TGTGCCAGCAGTGCTCCTGACAGGGGCTACAATGAGCAGTTCTTC
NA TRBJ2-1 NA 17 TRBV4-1 CASSQDVPSGKYNEQFF TGCGCCAGCAGCCAAGACGTTCCGTCAGGAAAGTACAATGAGCAGTTCTTC